This TCR beta chain was documented in a study of read filtering for tumor transcriptome and immune sequencing. This clonotype occurred many times. Germline V CDR1 and CDR2: MDHEN, SYDVKM. V lost 6 bases to trimming and J lost 3 bases; unmatched junction nucleotides: 6. The CDR3 runs to 15 residues. The library was built from 400 ng RNA with molecular barcoded adaptors for alpha/delta and beta/gamma chains. Each CDR3 protein gets one entry after TCRdb re-called the reads with MiXCR. The table has around 40,000 distinct CDR3 sequences, approximately 15% seen once. The receptor comes from a donor at least 40 years old with multiple myeloma. This rearrangement joins TRBV28 to TRBJ1-5, with 9 bases fitting TRBD1. The specimen sequenced was a population of CD138-negative cells sorted from bone marrow. The DNA for the CDR3 is TGTGCCAGCAGCCAAACAGGGGGCTTCAATCAGCCCCAGCATTTT. It specifies CASSQTGGFNQPQHF.